The clone carrying this T cell receptor (beta chain) was seen a handful of times. Antigen unknown. Specified time point: persistent/refractory GD, antithyroid drugs over 5 years with positive TRAb. RNA from PBMCs was the source of the TCR library. Library construction for TCR beta used iRepertoire HTBI primers and Arm-PCR of CDR3 regions. TCRdb re-called the multiplex PCR reads with MiXCR, one entry per CDR3 protein. The data contain around 500,000 distinct CDR3 sequences, less than 25% of them singletons. This specimen comes from a study of regulatory T cells in long-lasting Graves disease. Study context: Over 5 years on antithyroid drugs plus positive TSH receptor antibodies marked Graves' disease as persistent.

Study outcomes and limitations: With a small sample size, accuracy may have been reduced. Persistent disease preferred TRBV28, TRBJ1-2 and TRBJ2-5.

The length of the CDR3 is 15 residues. Unmatched junction bases numbered 8, after V lost 4 bases and J lost 7 bases. From germline, CDR1 is SGHTA and CDR2 FQGTGA. This TCR was sampled from a female donor with Graves disease. This specimen consisted of peripheral blood mononuclear cells (PBMCs), obtained when the disease was refractory, from a patient treated with antithyroid drugs. The chain couples TRBV7-3 to TRBJ2-2; 8 bases are shared with TRBD1. The CDR3 region has the DNA TGTGCCAGCAGCTCCCAGGGGGCCCGAGGCGGGGAGCTGTTTTTT. Its translation: CASSSQGARGGELFF.